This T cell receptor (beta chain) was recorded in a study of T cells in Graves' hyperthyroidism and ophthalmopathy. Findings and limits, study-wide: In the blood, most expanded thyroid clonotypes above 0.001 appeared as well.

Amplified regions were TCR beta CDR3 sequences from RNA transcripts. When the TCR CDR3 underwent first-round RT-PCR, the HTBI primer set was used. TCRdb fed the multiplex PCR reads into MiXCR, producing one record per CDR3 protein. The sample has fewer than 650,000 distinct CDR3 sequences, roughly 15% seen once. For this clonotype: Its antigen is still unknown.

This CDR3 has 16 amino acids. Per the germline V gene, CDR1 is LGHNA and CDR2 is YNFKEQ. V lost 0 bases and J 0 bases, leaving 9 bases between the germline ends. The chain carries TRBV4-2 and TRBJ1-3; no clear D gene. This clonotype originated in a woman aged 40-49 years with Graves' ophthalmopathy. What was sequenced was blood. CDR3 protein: CASSQDLRNSGNTIYF. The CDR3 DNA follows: TGTGCCAGCAGCCAAGACCTCAGGAACTCTGGAAACACCATATATTTT.